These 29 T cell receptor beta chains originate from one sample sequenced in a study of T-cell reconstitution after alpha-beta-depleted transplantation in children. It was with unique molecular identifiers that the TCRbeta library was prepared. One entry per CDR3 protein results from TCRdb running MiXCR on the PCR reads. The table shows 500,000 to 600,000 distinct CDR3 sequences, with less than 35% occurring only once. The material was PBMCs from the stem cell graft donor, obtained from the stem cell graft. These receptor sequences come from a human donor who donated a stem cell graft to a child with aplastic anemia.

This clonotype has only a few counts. The CDR3 is CASSVQGNTGELFF. The CDR3 coding sequence is TGTGCCAGCAGCGTCCAGGGGAACACCGGGGAGCTGTTTTTT. The chain recombines TRBV9 with TRBJ2-2; weak D call: TRBD1 (5 bases). The CDR3 runs to 14 residues. Germline values: CDR1 SGDLS, CDR2 YYNGEE. Trimming pared 2 bases from V and 1 base from J, leaving 6 bases between. The full variable domain, rest sourced from reference TRBV9 and TRBJ2-2, is DSGVTQTPKHLITATGQRVTLRCSPRSGDLSVYWYQQSLDQGLQFLIQYYNGEERAKGNILERFSAQQFPDLHSELNLSSLELGDSALYFCASSVQGNTGELFFGEGSRLTVL.

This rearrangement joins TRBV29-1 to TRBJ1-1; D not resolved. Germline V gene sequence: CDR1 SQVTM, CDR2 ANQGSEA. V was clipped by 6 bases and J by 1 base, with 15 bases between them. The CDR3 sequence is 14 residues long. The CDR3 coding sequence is TGCAGCGTAGTCGCGGGGTCGGCGAACACTGAAGCTTTCTTT. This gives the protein CSVVAGSANTEAFF.

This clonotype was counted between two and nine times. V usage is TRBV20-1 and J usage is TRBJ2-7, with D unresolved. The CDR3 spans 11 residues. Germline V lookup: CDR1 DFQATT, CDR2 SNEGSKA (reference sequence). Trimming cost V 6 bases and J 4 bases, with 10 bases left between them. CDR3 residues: CSAQKAYEQYF. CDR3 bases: TGCAGTGCCCAGAAAGCATACGAGCAGTACTTC.

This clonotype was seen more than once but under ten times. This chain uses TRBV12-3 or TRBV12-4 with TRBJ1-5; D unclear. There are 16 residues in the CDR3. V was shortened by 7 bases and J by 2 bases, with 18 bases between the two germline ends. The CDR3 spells CASNLDELPGNQPQHF. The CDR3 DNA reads TGTGCCAGCAACCTGGATGAGCTGCCTGGCAATCAGCCCCAGCATTTT.

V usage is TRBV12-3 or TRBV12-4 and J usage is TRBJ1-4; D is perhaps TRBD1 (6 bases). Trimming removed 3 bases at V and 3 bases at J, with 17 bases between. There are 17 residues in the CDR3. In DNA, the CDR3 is TGTGCCAGCAGTTTTACCGCGCTACAGGGCCCTAATGAAAAACTGTTTTTT. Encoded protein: CASSFTALQGPNEKLFF.

The CDR3 sequence: CATSDSDTGELFF. Here the CDR3 DNA reads TGTGCCACCTCAGACTCTGACACCGGGGAGCTGTTTTTT. This chain connects TRBV15 to TRBJ2-2; no clear D. Trimming took off 8 bases at V and 3 bases at J, with 10 bases between the two ends. CDR1 and CDR2 (germline): LNHNV, YYDKDF (reference sequence). This CDR3 has 13 residues.

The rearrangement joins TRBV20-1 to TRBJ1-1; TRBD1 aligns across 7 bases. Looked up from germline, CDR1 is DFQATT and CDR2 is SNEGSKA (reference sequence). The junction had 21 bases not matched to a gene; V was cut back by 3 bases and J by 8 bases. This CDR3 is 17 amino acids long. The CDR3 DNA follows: TGCAGTGCTAGGGATACCTGGGACAGCGGCCCGTCGCGCGAAGCTTTCTTT. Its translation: CSARDTWDSGPSREAFF.

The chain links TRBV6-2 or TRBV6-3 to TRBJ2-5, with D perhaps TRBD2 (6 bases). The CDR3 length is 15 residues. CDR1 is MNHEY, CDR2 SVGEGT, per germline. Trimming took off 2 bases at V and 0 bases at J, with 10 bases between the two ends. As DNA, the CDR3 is TGTGCCAGCAGTTACATCGGAGGGCACCAAGAGACCCAGTACTTC. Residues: CASSYIGGHQETQYF.

The chain's CDR3 is CASGGGYNEQFF. The CDR3 DNA reads as TGTGCCAGTGGCGGCGGGTACAATGAGCAGTTCTTC. V usage is TRBV19 and J usage is TRBJ2-1; tentative D call: TRBD2 (5 bases). CDR1 is LNHDA, CDR2 SQIVND, per germline (reference sequence). Trimming took 8 bases from V and 4 from J, leaving 9 bases between them. The CDR3 length is 12 residues.

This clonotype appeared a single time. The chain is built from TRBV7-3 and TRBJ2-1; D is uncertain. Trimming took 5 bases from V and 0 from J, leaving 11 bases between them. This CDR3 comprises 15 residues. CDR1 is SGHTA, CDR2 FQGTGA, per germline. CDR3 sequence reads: CASSVFSGSYNEQFF. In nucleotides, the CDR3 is TGTGCCAGCAGCGTTTTCTCAGGCTCCTACAATGAGCAGTTCTTC.

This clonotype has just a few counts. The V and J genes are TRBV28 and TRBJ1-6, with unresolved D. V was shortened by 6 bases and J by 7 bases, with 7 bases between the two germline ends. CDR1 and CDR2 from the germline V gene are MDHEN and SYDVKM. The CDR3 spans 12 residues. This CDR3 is CASSPPNSPLHF. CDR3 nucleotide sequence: TGTGCCAGCAGCCCGCCGAATTCACCCCTCCACTTT.

The CDR3 reads CASSRGDLRTTGTEAFF. In DNA, the CDR3 is TGTGCCAGCAGTCGGGGGGATTTAAGAACTACTGGCACTGAAGCTTTCTTT. The J gene is TRBJ1-1, the V gene TRBV28; D is possibly TRBD1 (5 bases). V lost 5 bases to trimming and J lost 4 bases, with 23 bases between them. CDR1 MDHEN and CDR2 SYDVKM come from the germline V gene. The CDR3 is 17 residues long.

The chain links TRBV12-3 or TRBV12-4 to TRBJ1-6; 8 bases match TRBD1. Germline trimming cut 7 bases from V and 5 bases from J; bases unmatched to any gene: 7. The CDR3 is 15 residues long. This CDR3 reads CASTWDRSNNSPLHF. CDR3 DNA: TGTGCCAGCACCTGGGACAGGAGTAATAATTCACCCCTCCACTTT.

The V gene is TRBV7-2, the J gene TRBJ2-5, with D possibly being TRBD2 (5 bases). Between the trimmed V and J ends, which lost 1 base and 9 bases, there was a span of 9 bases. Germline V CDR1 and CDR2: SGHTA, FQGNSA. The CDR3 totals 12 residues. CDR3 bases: TGTGCCAGCAGCTTAGAGGTGCGGGCCCAGTACTTC. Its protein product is CASSLEVRAQYF.

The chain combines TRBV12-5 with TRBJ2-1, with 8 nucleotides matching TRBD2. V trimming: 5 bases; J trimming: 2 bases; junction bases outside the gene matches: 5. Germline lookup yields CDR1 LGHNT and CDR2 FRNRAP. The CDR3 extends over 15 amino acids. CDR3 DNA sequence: TGTGCTAGTGGTCCTGCGGGACTAGCCTACAATGAGCAGTTCTTC. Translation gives CASGPAGLAYNEQFF.

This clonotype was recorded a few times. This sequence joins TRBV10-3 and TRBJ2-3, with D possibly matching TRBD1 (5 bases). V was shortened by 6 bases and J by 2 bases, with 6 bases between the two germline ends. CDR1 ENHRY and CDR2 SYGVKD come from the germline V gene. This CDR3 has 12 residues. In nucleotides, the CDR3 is TGTGCCATCAGAGGGGCCACAGATACGCAGTATTTT. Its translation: CAIRGATDTQYF.

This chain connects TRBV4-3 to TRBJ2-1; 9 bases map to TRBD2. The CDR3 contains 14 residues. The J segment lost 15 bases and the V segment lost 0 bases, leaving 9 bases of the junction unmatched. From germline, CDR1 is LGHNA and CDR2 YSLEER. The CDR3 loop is CASSQDSLAGPPFF. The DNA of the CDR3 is TGCGCCAGCAGCCAAGATTCCCTAGCGGGGCCCCCGTTCTTC.

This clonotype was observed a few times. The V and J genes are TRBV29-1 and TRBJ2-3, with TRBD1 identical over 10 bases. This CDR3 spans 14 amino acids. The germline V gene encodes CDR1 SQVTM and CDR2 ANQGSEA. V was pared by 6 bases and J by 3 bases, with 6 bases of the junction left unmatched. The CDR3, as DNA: TGCAGCGTCTGGCCGGGACAGGGGACAGATACGCAGTATTTT. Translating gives CSVWPGQGTDTQYF.

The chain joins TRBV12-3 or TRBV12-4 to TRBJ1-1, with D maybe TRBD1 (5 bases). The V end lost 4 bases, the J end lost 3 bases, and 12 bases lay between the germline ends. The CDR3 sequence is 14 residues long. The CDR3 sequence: CASSSWGGDTEAFF. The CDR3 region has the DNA TGTGCCAGCAGTTCATGGGGAGGGGACACTGAAGCTTTCTTT.

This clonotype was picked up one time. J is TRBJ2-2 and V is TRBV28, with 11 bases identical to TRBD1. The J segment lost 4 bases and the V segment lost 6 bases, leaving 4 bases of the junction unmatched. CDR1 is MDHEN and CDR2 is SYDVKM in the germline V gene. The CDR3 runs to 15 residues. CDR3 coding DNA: TGTGCCAGCAGATCGGGACAGGGGGGCACCGGGGAGCTGTTTTTT. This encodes CASRSGQGGTGELFF.

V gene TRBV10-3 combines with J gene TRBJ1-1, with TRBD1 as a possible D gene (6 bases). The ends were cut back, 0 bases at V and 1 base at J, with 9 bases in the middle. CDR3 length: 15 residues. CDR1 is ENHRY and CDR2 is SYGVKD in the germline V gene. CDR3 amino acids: CAISESTGANTEAFF. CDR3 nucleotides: TGTGCCATCAGTGAGTCTACGGGGGCGAACACTGAAGCTTTCTTT.

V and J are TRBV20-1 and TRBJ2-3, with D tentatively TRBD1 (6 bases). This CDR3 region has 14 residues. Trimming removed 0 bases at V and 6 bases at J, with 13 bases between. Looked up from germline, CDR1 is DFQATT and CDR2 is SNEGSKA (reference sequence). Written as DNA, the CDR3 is TGCAGTGCTAGAGATTTGGCAGGGGCGGATACGCAGTATTTT. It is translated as CSARDLAGADTQYF.

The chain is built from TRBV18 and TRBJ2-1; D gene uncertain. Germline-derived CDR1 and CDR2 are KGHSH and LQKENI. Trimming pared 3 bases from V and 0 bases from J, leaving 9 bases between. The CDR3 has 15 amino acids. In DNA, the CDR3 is TGTGCCAGCTCACCTGCCCGAAGCTCCTACAATGAGCAGTTCTTC. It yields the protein CASSPARSSYNEQFF.

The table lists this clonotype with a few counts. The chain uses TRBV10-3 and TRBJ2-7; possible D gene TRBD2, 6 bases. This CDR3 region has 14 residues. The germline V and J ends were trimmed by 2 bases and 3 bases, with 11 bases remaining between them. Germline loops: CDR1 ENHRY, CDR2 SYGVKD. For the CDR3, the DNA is TGTGCCATCAGTGAGGGGACTTCAGACTACGAGCAGTACGTC. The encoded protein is CAISEGTSDYEQYV.

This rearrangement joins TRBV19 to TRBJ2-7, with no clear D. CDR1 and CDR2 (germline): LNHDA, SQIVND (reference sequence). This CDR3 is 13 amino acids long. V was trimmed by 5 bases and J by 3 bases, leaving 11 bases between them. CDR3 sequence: CASSAALLYEQYF. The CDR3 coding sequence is TGTGCCAGTAGTGCCGCTCTTCTCTACGAGCAGTACTTC.

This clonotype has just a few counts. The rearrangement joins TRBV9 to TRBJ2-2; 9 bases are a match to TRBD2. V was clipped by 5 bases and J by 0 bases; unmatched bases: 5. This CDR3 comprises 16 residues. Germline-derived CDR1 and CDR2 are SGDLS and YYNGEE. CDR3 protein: CASSYLAGTNTGELFF. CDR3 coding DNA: TGTGCCAGCAGTTACCTAGCGGGAACGAACACCGGGGAGCTGTTTTTT.

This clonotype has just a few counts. CDR3 amino acids: CASSLAQGNNSPLHF. DNA for the CDR3: TGTGCCAGCAGCTTAGCACAGGGGAATAATTCACCCCTCCACTTT. The chain links TRBV7-2 to TRBJ1-6, with 7 bases matching TRBD1. Germline V gene data show CDR1 as SGHTA and CDR2 as FQGNSA. CDR3 length equals 15 residues. The ends lost 0 bases at V and 5 bases at J; junction bases unmatched: 1.

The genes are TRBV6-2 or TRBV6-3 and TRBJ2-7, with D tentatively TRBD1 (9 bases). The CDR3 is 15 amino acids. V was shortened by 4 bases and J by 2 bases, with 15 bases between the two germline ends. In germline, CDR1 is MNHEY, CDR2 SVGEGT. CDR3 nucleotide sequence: TGTGCCAGCAGTTTGCGGGGGGACAGGGCCTACGAGCAGTACGTC. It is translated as CASSLRGDRAYEQYV.

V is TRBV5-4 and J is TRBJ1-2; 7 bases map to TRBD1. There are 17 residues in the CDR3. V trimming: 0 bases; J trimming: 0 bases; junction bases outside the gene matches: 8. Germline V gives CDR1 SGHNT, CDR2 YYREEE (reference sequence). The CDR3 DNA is TGTGCCAGCAGCTTGGTTGACGGGACAGCAACTAACTATGGCTACACCTTC. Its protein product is CASSLVDGTATNYGYTF.